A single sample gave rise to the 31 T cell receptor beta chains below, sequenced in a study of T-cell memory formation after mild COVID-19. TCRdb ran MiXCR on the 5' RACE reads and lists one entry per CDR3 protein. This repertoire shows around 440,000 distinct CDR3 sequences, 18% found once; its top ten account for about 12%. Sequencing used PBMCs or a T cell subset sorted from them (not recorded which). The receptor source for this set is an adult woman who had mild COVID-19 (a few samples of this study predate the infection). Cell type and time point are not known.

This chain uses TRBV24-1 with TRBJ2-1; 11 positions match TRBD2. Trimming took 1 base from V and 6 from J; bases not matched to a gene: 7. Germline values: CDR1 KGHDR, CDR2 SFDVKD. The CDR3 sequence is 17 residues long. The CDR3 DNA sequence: TGTGCCACCAGTGATTTCACTAGCGGGAGTGCCTTCAATGAGCAGTTCTTC. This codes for CATSDFTSGSAFNEQFF.

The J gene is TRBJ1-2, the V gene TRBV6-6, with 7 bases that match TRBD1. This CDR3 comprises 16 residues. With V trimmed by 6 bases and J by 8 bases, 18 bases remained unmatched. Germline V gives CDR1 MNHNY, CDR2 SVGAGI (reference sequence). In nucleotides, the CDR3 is TGTGCCAGCAGCCACGGGTCTCAGACAGGGCCTCCGGGCTACACCTTC. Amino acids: CASSHGSQTGPPGYTF.

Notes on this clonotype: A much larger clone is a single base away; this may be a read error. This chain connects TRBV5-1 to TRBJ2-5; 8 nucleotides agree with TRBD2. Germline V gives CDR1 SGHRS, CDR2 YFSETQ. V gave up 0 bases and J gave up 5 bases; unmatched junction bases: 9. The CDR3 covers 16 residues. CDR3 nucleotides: TGCGCCAGCAGCTTGGGCTCCGGGGGGGGTCATGAGACCCAGTACTTC. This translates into CASSLGSGGGHETQYF.

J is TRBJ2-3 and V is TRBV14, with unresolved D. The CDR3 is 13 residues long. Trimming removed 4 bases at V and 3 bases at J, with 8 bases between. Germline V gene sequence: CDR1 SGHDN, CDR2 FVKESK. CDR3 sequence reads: CASSPENTDTQYF. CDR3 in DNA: TGTGCCAGCAGCCCCGAAAATACAGATACGCAGTATTTT.

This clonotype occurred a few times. The CDR3 nucleotides read TGCGCCAGCAGCCAAGAAGGGATGCTTAAAAATAATTCACCCCTCCACTTT. Its translation is CASSQEGMLKNNSPLHF. The chain combines TRBV4-1 with TRBJ1-6; no clear D gene. The germline V and J ends were trimmed by 0 bases and 5 bases, with 14 bases remaining between them. This CDR3 has 17 amino acids. Germline V gives CDR1 MGHRA, CDR2 YSYEKL.

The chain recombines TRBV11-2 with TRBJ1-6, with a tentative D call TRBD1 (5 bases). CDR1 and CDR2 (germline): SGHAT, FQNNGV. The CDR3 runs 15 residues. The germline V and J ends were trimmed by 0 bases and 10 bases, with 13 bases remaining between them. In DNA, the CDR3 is TGTGCCAGCAGCTTAGACCCCCAGGGAGGGTCACCCCTCCACTTT. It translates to CASSLDPQGGSPLHF.

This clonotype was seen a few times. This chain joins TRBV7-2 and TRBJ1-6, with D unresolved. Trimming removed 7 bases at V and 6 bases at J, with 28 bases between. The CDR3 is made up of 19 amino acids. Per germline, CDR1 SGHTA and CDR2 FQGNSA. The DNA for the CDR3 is TGTGCCAGCACCCATCGCGCGACCTGGGAAGACCATTTTAATTCACCCCTCCACTTT. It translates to CASTHRATWEDHFNSPLHF.

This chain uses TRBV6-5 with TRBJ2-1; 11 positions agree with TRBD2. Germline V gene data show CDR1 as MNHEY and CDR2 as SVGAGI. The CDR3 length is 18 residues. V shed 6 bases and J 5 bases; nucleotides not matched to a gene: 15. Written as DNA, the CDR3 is TGTGCCAGCAGCTACGACCGACCTCTAGCGGGGGGACACAATGAGCAGTTCTTC. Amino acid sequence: CASSYDRPLAGGHNEQFF.

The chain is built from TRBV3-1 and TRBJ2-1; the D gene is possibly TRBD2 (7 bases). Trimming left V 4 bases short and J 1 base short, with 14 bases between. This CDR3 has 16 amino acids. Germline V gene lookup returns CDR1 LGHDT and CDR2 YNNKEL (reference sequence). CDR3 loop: CASSPKGGGSYNEQFF. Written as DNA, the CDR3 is TGTGCCAGCAGCCCTAAGGGGGGGGGATCCTACAATGAGCAGTTCTTC.

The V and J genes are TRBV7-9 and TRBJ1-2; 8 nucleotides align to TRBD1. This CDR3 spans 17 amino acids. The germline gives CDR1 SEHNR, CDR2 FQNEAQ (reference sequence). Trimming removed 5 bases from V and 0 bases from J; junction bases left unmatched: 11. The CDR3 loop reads CASSGTDRAQTNYGYTF. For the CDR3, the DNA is TGTGCCAGCAGCGGGACGGACAGGGCCCAAACTAACTATGGCTACACCTTC.

CDR3 coding DNA: TGTGCCAGCAGCTTGGCGACCCCCTCCTACGAGCAGTACTTC. It yields the protein CASSLATPSYEQYF. J is TRBJ2-7 and V is TRBV7-8; D not resolved. Trimming stripped 3 bases from V and 0 bases from J, with 9 bases between. In germline, CDR1 is SGHVS, CDR2 FQNEAQ. The CDR3 is made up of 14 amino acids.

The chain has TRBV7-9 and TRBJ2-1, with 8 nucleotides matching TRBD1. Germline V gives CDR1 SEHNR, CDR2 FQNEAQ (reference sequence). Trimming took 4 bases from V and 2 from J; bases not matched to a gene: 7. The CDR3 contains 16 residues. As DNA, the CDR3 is TGTGCCAGCAGCTCCCTGGTACAGGGGGCCTACAATGAGCAGTTCTTC. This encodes CASSSLVQGAYNEQFF.

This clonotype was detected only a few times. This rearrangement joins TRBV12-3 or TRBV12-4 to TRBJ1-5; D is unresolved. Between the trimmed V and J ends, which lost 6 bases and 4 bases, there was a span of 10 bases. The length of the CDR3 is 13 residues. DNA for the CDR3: TGTGCCAGCAGCCTATATGGGAATCAGCCCCAGCATTTT. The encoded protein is CASSLYGNQPQHF.

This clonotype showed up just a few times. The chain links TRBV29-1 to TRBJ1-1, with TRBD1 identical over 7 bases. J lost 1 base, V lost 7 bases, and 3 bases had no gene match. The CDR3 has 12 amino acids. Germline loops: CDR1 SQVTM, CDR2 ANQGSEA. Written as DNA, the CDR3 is TGCAGCGGGTGGGACAGGAACACTGAAGCTTTCTTT. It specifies CSGWDRNTEAFF. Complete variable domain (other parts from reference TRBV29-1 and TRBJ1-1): SAVISQKPSRDICQRGTSLTIQCQVDSQVTMMFWYRQQPGQSLTLIATANQGSEATYESGFVIDKFPISRPNLTFSTLTVSNMSPEDSSIYLCSGWDRNTEAFFGQGTRLTVV.

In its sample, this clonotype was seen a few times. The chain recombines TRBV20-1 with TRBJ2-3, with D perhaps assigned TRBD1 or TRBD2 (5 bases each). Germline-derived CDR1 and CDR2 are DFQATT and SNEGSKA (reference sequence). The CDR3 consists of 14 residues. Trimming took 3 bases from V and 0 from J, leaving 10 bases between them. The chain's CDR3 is CSASQWGSTDTQYF. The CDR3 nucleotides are TGCAGTGCTAGTCAGTGGGGGAGCACAGATACGCAGTATTTT.

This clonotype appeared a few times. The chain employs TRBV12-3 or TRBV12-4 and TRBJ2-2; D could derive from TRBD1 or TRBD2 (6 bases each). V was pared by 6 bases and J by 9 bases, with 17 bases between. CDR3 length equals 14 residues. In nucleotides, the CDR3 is TGTGCCAGCAGGTTCTCCCCCCGGGGGCGGGAGCTGTTTTTT. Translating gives CASRFSPRGRELFF.

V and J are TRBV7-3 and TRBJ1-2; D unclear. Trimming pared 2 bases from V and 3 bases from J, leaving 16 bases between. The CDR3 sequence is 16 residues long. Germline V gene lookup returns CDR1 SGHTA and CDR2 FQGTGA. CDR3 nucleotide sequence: TGTGCCAGCAGCTTACGTCCAGTAAAGGGTGACTATGGCTACACCTTC. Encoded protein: CASSLRPVKGDYGYTF.

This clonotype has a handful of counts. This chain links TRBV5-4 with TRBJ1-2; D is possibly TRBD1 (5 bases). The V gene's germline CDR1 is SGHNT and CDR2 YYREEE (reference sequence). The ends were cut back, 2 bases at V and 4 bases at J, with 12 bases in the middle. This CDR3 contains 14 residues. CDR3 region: CASSFRDRVYGYTF. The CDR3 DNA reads TGTGCCAGCAGCTTCAGGGATAGAGTCTATGGCTACACCTTC.

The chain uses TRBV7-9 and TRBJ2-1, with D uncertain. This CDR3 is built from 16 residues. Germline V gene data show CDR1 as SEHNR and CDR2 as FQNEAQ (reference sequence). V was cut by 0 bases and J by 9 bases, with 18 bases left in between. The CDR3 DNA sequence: TGTGCCAGCAGCTTAGCCGGGTTACCCAAGCTTGGTGAGCAGTTCTTC. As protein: CASSLAGLPKLGEQFF. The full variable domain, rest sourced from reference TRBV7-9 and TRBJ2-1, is DTGVSQNPRHKITKRGQNVTFRCDPISEHNRLYWYRQTLGQGPEFLTYFQNEAQLEKSRLLSDRFSAERPKGSFSTLEIQRTEQGDSAMYLCASSLAGLPKLGEQFFGPGTRLTVL.

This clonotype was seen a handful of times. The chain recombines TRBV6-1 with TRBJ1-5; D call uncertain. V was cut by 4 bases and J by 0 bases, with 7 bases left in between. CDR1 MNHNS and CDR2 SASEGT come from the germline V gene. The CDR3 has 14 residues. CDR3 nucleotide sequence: TGTGCCAGCAGTGCAGAGATTAGCAATCAGCCCCAGCATTTT. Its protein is CASSAEISNQPQHF.

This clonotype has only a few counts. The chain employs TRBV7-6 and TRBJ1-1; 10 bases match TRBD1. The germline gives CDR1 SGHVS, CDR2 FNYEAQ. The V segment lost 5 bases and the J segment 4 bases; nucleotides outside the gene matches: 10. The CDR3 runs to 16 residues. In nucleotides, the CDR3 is TGTGCCAGCAGCCCTAGGACAGGGGGAGATTCCACTGAAGCTTTCTTT. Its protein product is CASSPRTGGDSTEAFF.

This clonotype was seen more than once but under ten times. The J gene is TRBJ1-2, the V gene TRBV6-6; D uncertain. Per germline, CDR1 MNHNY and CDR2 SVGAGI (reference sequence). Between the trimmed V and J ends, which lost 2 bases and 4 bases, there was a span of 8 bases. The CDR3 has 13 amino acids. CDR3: CASSYELGYGYTF. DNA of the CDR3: TGTGCCAGCAGTTACGAGTTGGGCTATGGCTACACCTTC.

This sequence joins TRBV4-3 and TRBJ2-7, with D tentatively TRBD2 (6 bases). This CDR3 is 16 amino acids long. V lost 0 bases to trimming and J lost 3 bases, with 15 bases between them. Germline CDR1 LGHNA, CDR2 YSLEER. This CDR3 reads CASSQDPGTPYYEQYF. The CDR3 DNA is TGCGCCAGCAGCCAAGACCCCGGGACTCCCTACTACGAGCAGTACTTC.

CDR3 region: CASSAWTGEGEKLFF. CDR3 nucleotide sequence: TGTGCCAGCAGCGCTTGGACAGGGGAGGGTGAAAAACTGTTTTTT. The rearrangement links TRBV9 to TRBJ1-4; 9 bases line up with TRBD1. Germline V gene lookup returns CDR1 SGDLS and CDR2 YYNGEE. Trimming cost V 3 bases and J 7 bases; bases outside gene matches: 7. CDR3 length: 15 residues.

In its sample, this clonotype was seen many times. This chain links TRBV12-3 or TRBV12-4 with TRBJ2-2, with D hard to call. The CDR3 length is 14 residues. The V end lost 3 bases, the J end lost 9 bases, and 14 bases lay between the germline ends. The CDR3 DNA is TGTGCCAGCAGTTTGGTTACCTTACCCTGGGAGCTGTTTTTT. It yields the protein CASSLVTLPWELFF.

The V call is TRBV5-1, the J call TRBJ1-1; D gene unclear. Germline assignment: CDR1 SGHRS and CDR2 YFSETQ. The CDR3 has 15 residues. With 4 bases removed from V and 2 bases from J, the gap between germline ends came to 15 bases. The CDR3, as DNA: TGCGCCAGCAGCATGACTCAGGTTCCAAACACTGAAGCTTTCTTT. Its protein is CASSMTQVPNTEAFF.

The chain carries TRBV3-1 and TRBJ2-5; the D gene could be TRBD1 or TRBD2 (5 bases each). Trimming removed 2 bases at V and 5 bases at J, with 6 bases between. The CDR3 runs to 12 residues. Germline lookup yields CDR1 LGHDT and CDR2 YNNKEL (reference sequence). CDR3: CASSQWGETQYF. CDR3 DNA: TGTGCCAGCAGCCAATGGGGGGAGACCCAGTACTTC.

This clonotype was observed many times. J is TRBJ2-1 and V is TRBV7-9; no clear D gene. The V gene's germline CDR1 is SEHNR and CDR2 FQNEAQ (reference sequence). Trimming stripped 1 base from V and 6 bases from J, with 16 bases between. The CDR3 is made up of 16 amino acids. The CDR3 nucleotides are TGTGCCAGCAGCTTAGTTGGGGAAACCCCTTCCAATGAGCAGTTCTTC. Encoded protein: CASSLVGETPSNEQFF. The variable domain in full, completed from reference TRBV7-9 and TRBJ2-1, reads DTGVSQNPRHKITKRGQNVTFRCDPISEHNRLYWYRQTLGQGPEFLTYFQNEAQLEKSRLLSDRFSAERPKGSFSTLEIQRTEQGDSAMYLCASSLVGETPSNEQFFGPGTRLTVL.

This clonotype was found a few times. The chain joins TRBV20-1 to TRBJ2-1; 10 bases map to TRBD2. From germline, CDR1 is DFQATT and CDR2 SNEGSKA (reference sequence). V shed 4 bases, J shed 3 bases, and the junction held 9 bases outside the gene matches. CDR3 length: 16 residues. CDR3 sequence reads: CSANNPSGSVYNEQFF. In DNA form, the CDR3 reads TGCAGTGCTAACAACCCTAGCGGGAGCGTCTACAATGAGCAGTTCTTC.

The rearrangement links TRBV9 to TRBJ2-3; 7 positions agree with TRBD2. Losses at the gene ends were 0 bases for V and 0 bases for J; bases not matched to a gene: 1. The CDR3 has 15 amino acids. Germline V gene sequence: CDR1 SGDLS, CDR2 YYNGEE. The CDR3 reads CASSVGGGSTDTQYF. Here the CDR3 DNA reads TGTGCCAGCAGCGTAGGCGGGGGTAGCACAGATACGCAGTATTTT. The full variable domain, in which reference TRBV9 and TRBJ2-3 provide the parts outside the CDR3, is DSGVTQTPKHLITATGQRVTLRCSPRSGDLSVYWYQQSLDQGLQFLIQYYNGEERAKGNILERFSAQQFPDLHSELNLSSLELGDSALYFCASSVGGGSTDTQYFGPGTRLTVL.

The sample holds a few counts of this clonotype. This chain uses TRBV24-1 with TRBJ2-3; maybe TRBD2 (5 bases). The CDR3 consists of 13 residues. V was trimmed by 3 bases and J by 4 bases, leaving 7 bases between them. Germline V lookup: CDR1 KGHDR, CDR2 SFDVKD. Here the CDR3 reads CATSDTLADTQYF. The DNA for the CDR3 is TGTGCCACCAGTGATACACTAGCAGATACGCAGTATTTT.